Here is one T cell receptor (beta chain) with its context. The ends were cut back, 4 bases at V and 4 bases at J, with 10 bases in the middle. CDR3 length: 14 residues. The germline V gene has CDR1 LNHNV and CDR2 YYDKDF (reference sequence). The data stem from a study of spatial heterogeneity in lung cancer. Time point: sample taken at primary tumor resection. Researchers sequenced whole RNA taken from tumor, nontumor lung or frozen PBMC without sorting. MiXCR was run by TCRdb on the 5' RACE reads, yielding one entry per CDR3 protein. Of tens of thousands of distinct CDR3 sequences listed, less than 15% are singletons.

The genes are TRBV15 and TRBJ2-2, with D perhaps TRBD1 (6 bases). Specimen: PBMCs, collected at surgery. This receptor was taken from a male donor with early-stage non-small cell lung cancer. The CDR3 sequence is CATSIDRRTGELFF. Here the CDR3 DNA reads TGTGCCACCAGCATCGACAGGCGCACCGGGGAGCTGTTTTTT.